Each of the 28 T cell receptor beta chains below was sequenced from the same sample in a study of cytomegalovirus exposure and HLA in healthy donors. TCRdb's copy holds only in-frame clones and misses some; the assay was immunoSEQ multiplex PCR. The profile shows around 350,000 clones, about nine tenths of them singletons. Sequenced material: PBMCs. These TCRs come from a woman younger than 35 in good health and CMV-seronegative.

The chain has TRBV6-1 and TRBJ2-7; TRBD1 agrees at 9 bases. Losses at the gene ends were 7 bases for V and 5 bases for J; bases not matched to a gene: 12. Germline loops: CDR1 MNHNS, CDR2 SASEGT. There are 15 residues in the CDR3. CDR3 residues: CASIPGDRAIHEQYF. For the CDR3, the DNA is TGTGCCAGCATCCCCGGGGACAGGGCAATCCACGAGCAGTACTTC.

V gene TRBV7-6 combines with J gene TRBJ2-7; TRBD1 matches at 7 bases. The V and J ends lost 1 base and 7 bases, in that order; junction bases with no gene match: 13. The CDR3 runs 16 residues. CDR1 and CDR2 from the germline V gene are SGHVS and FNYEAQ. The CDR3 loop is CASSLDASEGAREQYF. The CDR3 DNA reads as TGTGCCAGCAGCTTAGATGCTAGTGAGGGGGCAAGAGAGCAGTACTTC.

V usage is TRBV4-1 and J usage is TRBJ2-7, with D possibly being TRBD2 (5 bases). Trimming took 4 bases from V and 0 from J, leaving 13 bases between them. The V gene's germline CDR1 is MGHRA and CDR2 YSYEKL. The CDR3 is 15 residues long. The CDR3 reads CASSRGLAASYEQYF. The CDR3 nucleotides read TGCGCCAGCAGCCGCGGCCTAGCCGCCTCCTACGAGCAGTACTTC.

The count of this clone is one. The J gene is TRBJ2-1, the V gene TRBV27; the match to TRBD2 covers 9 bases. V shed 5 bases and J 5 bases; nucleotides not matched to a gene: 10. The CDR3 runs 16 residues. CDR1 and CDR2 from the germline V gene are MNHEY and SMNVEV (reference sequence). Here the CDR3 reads CASSPIAGASHNEQFF. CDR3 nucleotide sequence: TGTGCCAGCAGTCCCATAGCGGGAGCATCCCACAATGAGCAGTTCTTC.

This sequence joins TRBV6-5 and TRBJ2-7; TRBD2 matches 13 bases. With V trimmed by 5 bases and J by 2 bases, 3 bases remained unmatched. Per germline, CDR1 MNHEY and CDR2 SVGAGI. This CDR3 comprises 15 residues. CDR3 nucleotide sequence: TGTGCCAGCAGTAAGACTAGCGGGGGGACCTACGAGCAGTACTTC. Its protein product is CASSKTSGGTYEQYF.

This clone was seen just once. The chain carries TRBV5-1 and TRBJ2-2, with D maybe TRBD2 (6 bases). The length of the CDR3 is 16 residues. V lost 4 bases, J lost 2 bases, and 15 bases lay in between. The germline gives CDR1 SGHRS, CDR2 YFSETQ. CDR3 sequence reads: CASSPAGRINTGELFF. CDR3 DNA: TGCGCCAGCAGCCCCGCGGGACGGATCAACACCGGGGAGCTGTTTTTT.

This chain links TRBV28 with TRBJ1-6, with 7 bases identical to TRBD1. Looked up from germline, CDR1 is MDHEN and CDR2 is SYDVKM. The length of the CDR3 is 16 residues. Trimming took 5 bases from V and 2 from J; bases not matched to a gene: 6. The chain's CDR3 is CASSTNRGPYNSPLHF. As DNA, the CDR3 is TGTGCCAGCAGTACGAACAGGGGCCCCTATAATTCACCCCTCCACTTT.

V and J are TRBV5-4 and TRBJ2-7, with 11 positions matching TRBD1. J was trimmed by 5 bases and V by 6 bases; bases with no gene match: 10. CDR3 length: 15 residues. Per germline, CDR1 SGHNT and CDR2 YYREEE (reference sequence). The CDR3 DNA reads TGTGCCAGCACCCCCCCCGAGGGACAGGGGGACGAGCAGTACTTC. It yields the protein CASTPPEGQGDEQYF.

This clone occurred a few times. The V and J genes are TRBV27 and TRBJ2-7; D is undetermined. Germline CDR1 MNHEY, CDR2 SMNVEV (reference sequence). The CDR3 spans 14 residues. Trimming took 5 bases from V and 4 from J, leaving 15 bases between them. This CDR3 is CASSPIPRRYEQYF. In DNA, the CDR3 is TGTGCCAGCAGTCCCATTCCTCGGAGATACGAGCAGTACTTC.

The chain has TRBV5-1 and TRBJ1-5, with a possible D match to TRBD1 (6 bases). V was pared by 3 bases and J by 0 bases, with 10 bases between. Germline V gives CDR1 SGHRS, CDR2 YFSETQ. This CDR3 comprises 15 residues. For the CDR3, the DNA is TGCGCCAGCAGCTCATCAGGGGATAGCAATCAGCCCCAGCATTTT. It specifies CASSSSGDSNQPQHF.

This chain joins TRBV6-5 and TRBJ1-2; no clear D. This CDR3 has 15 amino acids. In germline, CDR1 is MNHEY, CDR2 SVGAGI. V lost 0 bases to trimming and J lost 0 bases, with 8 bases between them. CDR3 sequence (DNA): TGTGCCAGCAGTTACTCGGGCAGTGCTAACTATGGCTACACCTTC. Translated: CASSYSGSANYGYTF.

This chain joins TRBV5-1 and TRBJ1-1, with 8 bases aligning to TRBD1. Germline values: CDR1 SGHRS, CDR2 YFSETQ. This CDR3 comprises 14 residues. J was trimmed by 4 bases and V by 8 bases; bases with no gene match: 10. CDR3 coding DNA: TGCGCCAGTGCTGCTGGACAGGGAGGCACTGAAGCTTTCTTT. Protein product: CASAAGQGGTEAFF.

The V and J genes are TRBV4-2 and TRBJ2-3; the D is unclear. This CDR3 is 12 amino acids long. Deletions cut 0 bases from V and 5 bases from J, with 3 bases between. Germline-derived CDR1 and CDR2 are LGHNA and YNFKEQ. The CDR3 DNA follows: TGTGCCAGCAGCCAAGACATAGATACGCAGTATTTT. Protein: CASSQDIDTQYF.

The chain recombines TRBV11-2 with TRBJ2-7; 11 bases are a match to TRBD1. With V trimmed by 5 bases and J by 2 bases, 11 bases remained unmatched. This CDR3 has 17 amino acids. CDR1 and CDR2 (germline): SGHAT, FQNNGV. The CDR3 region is CASSPARAGQGAYEQYF. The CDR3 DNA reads TGTGCCAGCAGCCCCGCGCGGGCGGGACAGGGGGCCTACGAGCAGTACTTC.

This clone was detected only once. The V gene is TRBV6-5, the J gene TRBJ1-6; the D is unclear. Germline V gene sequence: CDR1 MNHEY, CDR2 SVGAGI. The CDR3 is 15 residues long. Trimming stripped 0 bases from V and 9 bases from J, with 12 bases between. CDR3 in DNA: TGTGCCAGCAGTTACTCCTATACCCCACGTTCACCCCTCCACTTT. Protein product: CASSYSYTPRSPLHF.

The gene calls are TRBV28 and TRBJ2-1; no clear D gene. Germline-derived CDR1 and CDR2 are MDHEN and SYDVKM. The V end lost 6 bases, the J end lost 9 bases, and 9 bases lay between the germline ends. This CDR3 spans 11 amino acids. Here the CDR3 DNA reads TGTGCCAGCAGCGTAGCACCTGAGCAGTTCTTC. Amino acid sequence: CASSVAPEQFF.

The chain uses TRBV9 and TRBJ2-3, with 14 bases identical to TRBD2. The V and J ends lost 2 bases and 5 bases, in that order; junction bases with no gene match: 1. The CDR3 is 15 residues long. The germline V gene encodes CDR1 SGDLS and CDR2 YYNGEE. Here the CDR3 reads CASSVGTSGRDTQYF. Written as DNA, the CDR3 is TGTGCCAGCAGCGTCGGGACTAGCGGGAGAGATACGCAGTATTTT.

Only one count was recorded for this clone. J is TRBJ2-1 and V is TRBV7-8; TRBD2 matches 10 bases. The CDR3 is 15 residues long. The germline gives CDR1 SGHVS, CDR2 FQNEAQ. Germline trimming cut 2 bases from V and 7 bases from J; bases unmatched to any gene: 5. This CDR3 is CASSLTSGRANEQFF. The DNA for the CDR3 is TGTGCCAGCAGCTTAACAAGCGGGAGGGCGAATGAGCAGTTCTTC.

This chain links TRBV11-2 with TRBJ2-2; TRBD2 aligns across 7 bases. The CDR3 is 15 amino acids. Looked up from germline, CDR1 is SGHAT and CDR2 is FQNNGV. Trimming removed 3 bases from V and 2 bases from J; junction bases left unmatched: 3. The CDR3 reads CASSFLADNTGELFF. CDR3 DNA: TGTGCCAGCAGCTTTCTAGCGGACAACACCGGGGAGCTGTTTTTT.

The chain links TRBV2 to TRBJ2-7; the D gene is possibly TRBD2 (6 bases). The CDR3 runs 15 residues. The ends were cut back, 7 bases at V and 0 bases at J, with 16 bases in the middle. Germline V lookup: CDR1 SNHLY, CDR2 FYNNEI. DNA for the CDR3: TGTGCCAGCACCCTAGGGACTGGTCGCTCCTACGAGCAGTACTTC. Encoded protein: CASTLGTGRSYEQYF. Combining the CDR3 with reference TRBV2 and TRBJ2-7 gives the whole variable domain EPEVTQTPSHQVTQMGQEVILRCVPISNHLYFYWYRQILGQKVEFLVSFYNNEISEKSEIFDDQFSVERPDGSNFTLKIRSTKLEDSAMYFCASTLGTGRSYEQYFGPGTRLTVT.

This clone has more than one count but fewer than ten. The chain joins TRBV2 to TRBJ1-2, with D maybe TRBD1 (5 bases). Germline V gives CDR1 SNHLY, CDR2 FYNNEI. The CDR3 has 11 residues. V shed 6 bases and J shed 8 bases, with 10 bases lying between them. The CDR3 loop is CASRGPWGYTF. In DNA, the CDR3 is TGTGCCAGCAGGGGGCCTTGGGGCTACACCTTC.

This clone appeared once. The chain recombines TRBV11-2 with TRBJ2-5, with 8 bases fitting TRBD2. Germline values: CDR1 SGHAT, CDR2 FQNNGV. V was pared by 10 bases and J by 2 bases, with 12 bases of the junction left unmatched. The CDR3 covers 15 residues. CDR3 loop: CATSPSSGYQETQYF. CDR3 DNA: TGTGCCACCTCCCCCTCTAGCGGGTATCAAGAGACCCAGTACTTC. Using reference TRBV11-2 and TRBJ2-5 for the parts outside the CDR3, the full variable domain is EAGVAQSPRYKIIEKRQSVAFWCNPISGHATLYWYQQILGQGPKLLIQFQNNGVVDDSQLPKDRFSAERLKGVDSTLKIQPAKLEDSAVYLCATSPSSGYQETQYFGPGTRLLVL.

The CDR3 nucleotides read TGTGCCAGCAGCCCCAGACTAGCGGGGGGGAATTACAATGAGCAGTTCTTC. This gives the protein CASSPRLAGGNYNEQFF. The chain uses TRBV11-2 and TRBJ2-1; 14 nucleotides line up with TRBD2. Germline V lookup: CDR1 SGHAT, CDR2 FQNNGV. This CDR3 has 17 amino acids. V was clipped by 5 bases and J by 4 bases; unmatched bases: 7.

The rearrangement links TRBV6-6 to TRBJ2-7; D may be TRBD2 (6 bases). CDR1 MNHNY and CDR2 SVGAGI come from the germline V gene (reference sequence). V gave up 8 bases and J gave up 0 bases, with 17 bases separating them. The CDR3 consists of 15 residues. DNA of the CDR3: TGTGCCAGCCGACAGCGAACCGGGAGCTCCTACGAGCAGTACTTC. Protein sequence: CASRQRTGSSYEQYF.

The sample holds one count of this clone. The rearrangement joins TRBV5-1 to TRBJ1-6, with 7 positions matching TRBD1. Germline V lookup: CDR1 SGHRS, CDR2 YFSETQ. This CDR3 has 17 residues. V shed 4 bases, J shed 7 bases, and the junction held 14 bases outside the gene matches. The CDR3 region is CASSPHYPGQSNSPLHF. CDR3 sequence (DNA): TGCGCCAGCAGCCCACATTATCCGGGACAGTCAAATTCACCCCTCCACTTT. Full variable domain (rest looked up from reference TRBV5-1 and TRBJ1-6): KAGVTQTPRYLIKTRGQQVTLSCSPISGHRSVSWYQQTPGQGLQFLFEYFSETQRNKGNFPGRFSGRQFSNSRSEMNVSTLELGDSALYLCASSPHYPGQSNSPLHFGNGTRLTVT.

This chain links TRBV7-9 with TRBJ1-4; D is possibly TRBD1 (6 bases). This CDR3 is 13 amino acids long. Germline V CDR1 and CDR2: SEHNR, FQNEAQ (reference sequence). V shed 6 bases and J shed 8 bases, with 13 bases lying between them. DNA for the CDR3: TGTGCCAGCAGGAGGGGGGGCGACGAAAAACTGTTTTTT. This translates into CASRRGGDEKLFF.

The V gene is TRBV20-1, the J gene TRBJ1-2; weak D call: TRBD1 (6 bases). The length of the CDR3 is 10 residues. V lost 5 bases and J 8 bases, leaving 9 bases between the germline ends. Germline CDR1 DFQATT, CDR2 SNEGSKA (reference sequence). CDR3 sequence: CSAYRVGYTF. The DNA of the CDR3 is TGCAGTGCTTACAGGGTCGGCTACACCTTC.

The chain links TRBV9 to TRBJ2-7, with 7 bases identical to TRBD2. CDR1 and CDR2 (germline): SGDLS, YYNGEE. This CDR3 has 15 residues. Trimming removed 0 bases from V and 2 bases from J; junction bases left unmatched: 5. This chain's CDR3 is CASSVEGGSTYEQYF. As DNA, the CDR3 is TGTGCCAGCAGCGTAGAAGGCGGGAGTACCTACGAGCAGTACTTC. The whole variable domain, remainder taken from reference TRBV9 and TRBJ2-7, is DSGVTQTPKHLITATGQRVTLRCSPRSGDLSVYWYQQSLDQGLQFLIQYYNGEERAKGNILERFSAQQFPDLHSELNLSSLELGDSALYFCASSVEGGSTYEQYFGPGTRLTVT.